What follows are 16 T cell receptor beta chains derived from one specimen sequenced in a study of blood T cells in healthy people across ages. A sample-barcoded 5' primer and a J-beta primer mix were used in a second PCR of about 7 to 12 cycles. TCRdb reprocessed the 5' RACE reads via MiXCR and lists one record per CDR3 protein. The sample records 650,000 to 700,000 distinct CDR3 sequences, 45% to 60% being singletons. Sequenced sample: blood. The receptors come from a woman older than 75 in good health.

Only a few counts were recorded for this clonotype. V and J are TRBV7-9 and TRBJ2-6; D possibly corresponds to TRBD1 (5 bases). Germline V lookup: CDR1 SEHNR, CDR2 FQNEAQ (reference sequence). The ends were cut back, 5 bases at V and 0 bases at J, with 11 bases in the middle. The CDR3 is made up of 16 amino acids. The CDR3 sequence is CASSLRQPSGANVLTF. CDR3 sequence (DNA): TGTGCCAGCAGCCTGCGACAGCCCTCTGGGGCCAACGTCCTGACTTTC. The full variable domain, in which reference TRBV7-9 and TRBJ2-6 provide the parts outside the CDR3, is DTGVSQNPRHKITKRGQNVTFRCDPISEHNRLYWYRQTLGQGPEFLTYFQNEAQLEKSRLLSDRFSAERPKGSFSTLEIQRTEQGDSAMYLCASSLRQPSGANVLTFGAGSRLTVL.

This clonotype was recorded many times. J is TRBJ2-3 and V is TRBV4-1, with 8 bases identical to TRBD2. The CDR3 contains 16 residues. CDR1 is MGHRA, CDR2 YSYEKL, per germline. With V trimmed by 0 bases and J by 8 bases, 10 bases remained unmatched. The CDR3 DNA reads TGCGCCAGCAGCCAAGAGGTACTAGCGGAACCTCTTACGCAGTATTTT. Protein sequence: CASSQEVLAEPLTQYF.

This clonotype occurred many times. V and J are TRBV27 and TRBJ2-7; a weak D match, TRBD1 (6 bases). V dropped 6 bases and J dropped 4 bases, with 13 bases sitting between them. CDR3 length: 13 amino acids. Germline CDR1 and CDR2: MNHEY and SMNVEV (reference sequence). The chain's CDR3 is CASRVTGRYEQYF. The CDR3 DNA sequence: TGTGCCAGCAGAGTAACAGGGAGATACGAGCAGTACTTC.

Ten or more counts support this clonotype. The chain recombines TRBV29-1 with TRBJ2-1, with 12 bases matching TRBD2. The CDR3 covers 16 residues. J gave up 4 bases and V 3 bases, and 7 bases lay outside the gene matches. Germline values: CDR1 SQVTM, CDR2 ANQGSEA. CDR3 nucleotides: TGCAGCGTTGATCTATCCGGGACTAGCGGGTACAATGAGCAGTTCTTC. Translating gives CSVDLSGTSGYNEQFF.

On this clonotype itself: Its ends do not fully match the called genes, so a read error is possible. The chain combines TRBV5-1 with TRBJ2-1; possibly TRBD1 for D (6 bases). CDR3 size: 15 residues. Germline CDR1 and CDR2: SGHRS and YFSETQ. This chain's CDR3 is CVSSLEDRELNEQFF. Written as DNA, the CDR3 is TGCGTCAGCAGCTTGGAGGACAGAGAATTAAATGAGCAGTTCTTC.

CDR3 bases: TGCAGTGCTAGAGTATCAGGGCCAGAGACCCAGTACTTC. This translates into CSARVSGPETQYF. The genes are TRBV20-1 and TRBJ2-7, with a weak D call TRBD1 (5 bases). Gene TRBJ2-5 matches the end of the DNA better, so the J call may be wrong. Germline CDR1 reads DFQATT; CDR2 reads SNEGSKA (reference sequence). This CDR3 has 13 amino acids.

This chain links TRBV7-9 with TRBJ2-4; 8 bases are a match to TRBD2. The J call may be mistaken, given a closer DNA end match to TRBJ2-7. Germline V gives CDR1 SEHNR, CDR2 FQNEAQ (reference sequence). This CDR3 contains 15 residues. The CDR3, as DNA: TGTGCCAGCAGCTTTTCACACGGGGGGGACTACGAGCAGTACTTC. It yields the protein CASSFSHGGDYEQYF.

Note on this clonotype: Just one base apart from a much larger clone, this may be a read error. The chain uses TRBV7-8 and TRBJ2-3, with D hard to call. CDR3 size: 13 residues. CDR1 is SGHVS, CDR2 FQNEAQ, per germline. Trimming removed 2 bases from V and 9 bases from J, with 12 bases in between. The CDR3 bases are TGTGCCAGCAGCTTACCTCCCCTAGAGACGCAGTATTTT. It encodes CASSLPPLETQYF.

This clonotype was counted a few times. The chain links TRBV24-1 to TRBJ2-1, with TRBD1 identical over 9 bases. The V and J ends lost 9 bases and 8 bases, in that order; junction bases with no gene match: 13. Germline V lookup: CDR1 KGHDR, CDR2 SFDVKD. The CDR3 totals 15 residues. CDR3 region: CATGEGGQGVYEQFF. CDR3 coding DNA: TGTGCCACCGGGGAGGGGGGACAGGGAGTCTATGAGCAGTTCTTC.

This chain links TRBV5-4 with TRBJ2-3; 12 nucleotides agree with TRBD2. V lost 4 bases, J lost 5 bases, and 5 bases stayed unmatched. CDR1 SGHNT and CDR2 YYREEE come from the germline V gene (reference sequence). The CDR3 sequence is 15 residues long. CDR3 nucleotide sequence: TGTGCCAGCAGCCGACTAGCGGGAGATCAAGATACGCAGTATTTT. Translating gives CASSRLAGDQDTQYF.

As to this clonotype: The junction departs from the called germline gene at one end, perhaps through a read error. V gene TRBV5-1 combines with J gene TRBJ2-2, with 8 bases identical to TRBD2. Germline values: CDR1 SGHRS, CDR2 YFSETQ. CDR3 length equals 14 residues. CDR3 loop: CTSSRRGDTGELFF. The CDR3 bases are TGCACCAGCAGCCGGCGGGGGGACACCGGGGAGCTGTTTTTT. Full variable domain (missing parts from reference TRBV5-1 and TRBJ2-2): KAGVTQTPRYLIKTRGQQVTLSCSPISGHRSVSWYQQTPGQGLQFLFEYFSETQRNKGNFPGRFSGRQFSNSRSEMNVSTLELGDSALYLCTSSRRGDTGELFFGEGSRLTVL.

The gene calls are TRBV11-2 and TRBJ2-7, with D hard to call. V dropped 2 bases and J dropped 2 bases, with 7 bases sitting between them. The CDR3 totals 13 residues. Per germline, CDR1 SGHAT and CDR2 FQNNGV. CDR3 protein: CASSLWGPYEQYF. Written as DNA, the CDR3 is TGTGCCAGCAGCTTATGGGGTCCCTACGAGCAGTACTTC.

V is TRBV15 and J is TRBJ2-4; weak D call: TRBD2 (6 bases). V was clipped by 0 bases and J by 1 base, with 13 bases between them. Germline CDR1 and CDR2: LNHNV and YYDKDF (reference sequence). CDR3 length: 17 residues. The CDR3 reads CATSRDRGGTAKNIQYF. DNA for the CDR3: TGTGCCACCAGCAGAGATCGAGGAGGGACCGCCAAAAACATTCAGTACTTC. Supplemented by reference TRBV15 and TRBJ2-4, the full variable domain reads DAMVIQNPRYQVTQFGKPVTLSCSQTLNHNVMYWYQQKSSQAPKLLFHYYDKDFNNEADTPDNFQSRRPNTSFCFLDIRSPGLGDTAMYLCATSRDRGGTAKNIQYFGAGTRLSVL.

The rearrangement joins TRBV28 to TRBJ1-2, with a weak D call TRBD1 (6 bases). The CDR3 length is 16 residues. Deletions cut 6 bases from V and 2 bases from J, with 19 bases between. Germline lookup yields CDR1 MDHEN and CDR2 SYDVKM. The CDR3 nucleotides read TGTGCCAGCAGACCACCGAACAGGGTCCTAAACTATGGCTACACCTTC. This codes for CASRPPNRVLNYGYTF.

This clonotype was detected ten times or more. The genes are TRBV21-1 and TRBJ2-5; TRBD2, the D gene given by the table, was not confirmed from the DNA. TRBV21-1 is labeled a pseudogene. The CDR3 totals 16 residues. CDR3 sequence reads: CASSKTSGGALETQYF. DNA of the CDR3: TGTGCCAGCAGCAAAACTAGCGGGGGGGCCTTGGAGACCCAGTACTTC.

To note about this clonotype: A much larger clone is a single base away; this may be a read error. The V call is TRBV6-5, the J call TRBJ2-5, with D possibly being TRBD2 (6 bases). This CDR3 spans 13 amino acids. Per germline, CDR1 MNHEY and CDR2 SVGAGI. With 8 bases removed from V and 11 bases from J, the gap between germline ends came to 21 bases. The CDR3 region has the DNA TGTGCCAGCGCCGGGGGAATCTACAATGAGCAGTACTTC. Encoded protein: CASAGGIYNEQYF.